This T cell receptor beta chain stems from a study of blood T cell repertoires in COVID-19 (TCRdb year 2020). Study-level background: Collaborator samples came from the United States, Italy and Spain and covered acute and convalescent phases of COVID-19. The dataset comprised deeply sampled blood TCRbeta repertoires from subjects exposed to, actively infected with, or recovered from COVID-19. The prospective study material was composed of cDNA or gDNA derived from T cells, B-cell-depleted T cells, or PBMCs. Samples were obtained from the ongoing ImmuneRACE study (first 160 participants) and from about 1,300 subjects provided by 6 global collaborators. Where available, HLA class I and class II types were obtained from metadata supplied by the sample provider rather than from assay-based typing. The repertoires were released in a freely available public database intended as a resource for research on the immune response to SARS-CoV-2. Nearly every sample came with metadata listing a de-identified subject ID, COVID-19 status, age in years and sex.

A remark on this clone: It lacks a known antigen. No base-level quality is on record; no much larger clone is a single base apart.

Overall study results and their limits: Clinical and demographic metadata were provided uncurated, with the amount varying by source and participant.

TCRbeta CDR3 regions were amplified from genomic DNA using the immunoSEQ Assay, a bias-controlled multiplex PCR. The paper's data handling went like this. The number of nucleated cells in each sample was estimated by amplification of reference gene primers within the assay. To quantify the absolute abundance of each unique TCRbeta CDR3 rearrangement, sequence reads were collapsed and filtered. For each sample, productive Simpson clonality was calculated as the square root of Simpson's diversity index across productive rearrangements. TCRdb retrieved this table from immuneACCESS and kept in-frame rearrangements only. Not all clones are present; in checked studies, unresolved V genes account for under half, and no reason is known for the remainder. D and trimming come from the DNA, and the V and J calls and clone size come from that table. The sample includes some 160,000 clones, with approximately 88% observed a single time. Approximately 2.9% of the sample comes from the top ten.

Relative to germline, V is 0 bases shorter and J is 8 bases shorter, with 8 bases between their ends. Sequences SGHDT (CDR1) and YYEEEE (CDR2) are obtained from the germline V gene. From its cysteine to its phenylalanine, the CDR3 spans 13 amino acids. This entry keeps only the CDR3 DNA: 39 bases, framed from base 1. Collaborating institutions collected whole blood in K2EDTA tubes following their own protocols. For TCRbeta analysis, collaborator samples were shipped as frozen whole blood, as isolated PBMCs, or as DNA extracted from either sample type. Sequences were obtained from peripheral blood. The chain joins TRBV5-6 to TRBJ2-2; too little of a D gene remains to name it. The receptor comes from a man aged 60 to 69 with acute or convalescent COVID-19. CDR3 region: CASSLVQSGELFF. At the DNA level, the sequence is TGTGCCAGCAGCTTGGTACAGTCTGGGGAGCTGTTTTTT.